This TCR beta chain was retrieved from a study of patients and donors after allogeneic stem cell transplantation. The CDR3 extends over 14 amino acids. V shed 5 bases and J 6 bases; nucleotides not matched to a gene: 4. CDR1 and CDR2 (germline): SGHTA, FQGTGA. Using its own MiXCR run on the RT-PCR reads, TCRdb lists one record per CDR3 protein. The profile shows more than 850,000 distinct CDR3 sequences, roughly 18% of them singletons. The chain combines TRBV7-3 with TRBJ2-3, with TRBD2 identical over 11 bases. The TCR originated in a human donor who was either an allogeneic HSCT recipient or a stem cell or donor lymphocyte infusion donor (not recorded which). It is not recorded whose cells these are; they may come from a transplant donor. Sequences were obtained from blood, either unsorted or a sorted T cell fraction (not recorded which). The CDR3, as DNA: TGTGCCAGCAGCCAGACTAGCGGGGAGGATACGCAGTATTTT. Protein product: CASSQTSGEDTQYF.